A selection of T cell receptor beta chains follows, all from one sample in a study of control samples from healthy donors and cancer patients. The data were produced by immunoSEQ multiplex PCR, yet TCRdb's version contains in-frame clones alone and is incomplete. The sample contains over 120,000 clones, about 94% of which appear only once. Material: PBMCs. Source of these receptors: a man aged 60 to 69 with colorectal cancer. Each CDR3 is given with its conserved first and last residue. A D gene is named only where the DNA matches it firmly. Clone size is stated in some rows and not others, as once, few, many or a class when expanded.

d_call: .
clone_size: .
v_call: TRBV18
j_call: TRBJ2-7
cdr3_aa: CASSPRDKPPYEQYF
cdr3_nt: TGTGCCAGCTCACCACGGGACAAACCCCCGTACGAGCAGTACTTC

d_call: TRBD2
clone_size: .
v_call: TRBV24-1
j_call: TRBJ2-1
cdr3_aa: CATSDPSGGAKNEQFF
cdr3_nt: TGTGCCACCAGTGATCCTAGCGGGGGGGCAAAGAATGAGCAGTTCTTC

d_call: TRBD2
clone_size: once
v_call: TRBV11-2
j_call: TRBJ2-3
cdr3_aa: CASSFPSGGAGTQYF
cdr3_nt: TGTGCCAGCAGCTTCCCTAGCGGGGGGGCCGGGACGCAGTATTTT

d_call: .
clone_size: once
v_call: TRBV6-1
j_call: TRBJ1-6
cdr3_aa: CASSEAPGKGNNSPLHF
cdr3_nt: TGTGCCAGCAGTGAAGCCCCCGGGAAAGGCAATAATTCACCCCTCCACTTT

d_call: .
clone_size: .
v_call: TRBV3-1/TRBV3-2
j_call: TRBJ2-7
cdr3_aa: CASSLYYEQYF
cdr3_nt: TGTGCCAGCAGCCTTTACTACGAGCAGTACTTC

d_call: .
clone_size: .
v_call: TRBV4-1
j_call: TRBJ2-3
cdr3_aa: CASSLFLGGRGAVTTDTQYF
cdr3_nt: TGCGCCAGCAGCCTCTTCCTAGGGGGCCGGGGGGCCGTCACCACAGATACGCAGTATTTT

d_call: .
clone_size: .
v_call: TRBV11-2
j_call: TRBJ1-2
cdr3_aa: CASSRRRTNYGYTF
cdr3_nt: TGTGCCAGCAGCCGCCGACGGACTAACTATGGCTACACCTTC

d_call: .
clone_size: .
v_call: TRBV7-6
j_call: TRBJ2-7
cdr3_aa: CASSPQGGPTYEQYF
cdr3_nt: TGTGCCAGCAGCCCACAGGGAGGCCCAACCTACGAGCAGTACTTC

d_call: .
clone_size: .
v_call: TRBV5-1
j_call: TRBJ2-7
cdr3_aa: CASSKFDKDLREQYF
cdr3_nt: TGCGCCAGCAGCAAGTTTGACAAAGACTTGCGCGAGCAGTACTTC

d_call: .
clone_size: .
v_call: TRBV27
j_call: TRBJ2-7
cdr3_aa: CASSQGLYYEQYF
cdr3_nt: TGTGCCAGCTCCCAGGGGCTCTACTACGAGCAGTACTTC

d_call: .
clone_size: .
v_call: TRBV7-6
j_call: TRBJ2-5
cdr3_aa: CASSPGWGWETQYF
cdr3_nt: TGTGCCAGCAGCCCAGGCTGGGGTTGGGAGACCCAGTACTTC

d_call: TRBD2
clone_size: .
v_call: TRBV6-5
j_call: TRBJ2-3
cdr3_aa: CASSYGAGTSDTQYF
cdr3_nt: TGTGCCAGCAGTTACGGAGCGGGGACCTCAGATACGCAGTATTTT

d_call: TRBD2
clone_size: .
v_call: TRBV6-5
j_call: TRBJ2-5
cdr3_aa: CASRQGLAETQYF
cdr3_nt: TGTGCCAGCAGACAGGGACTAGCTGAGACCCAGTACTTC

d_call: .
clone_size: once
v_call: TRBV9
j_call: TRBJ1-1
cdr3_aa: CASSVDAVADTEAFF
cdr3_nt: TGTGCCAGCAGCGTAGACGCCGTGGCGGACACTGAAGCTTTCTTT

d_call: .
clone_size: .
v_call: TRBV28
j_call: TRBJ2-1
cdr3_aa: CASGEAGTGHSGGQFF
cdr3_nt: TGTGCCAGCGGGGAAGCGGGGACAGGCCATTCCGGGGGGCAGTTCTTC

d_call: .
clone_size: .
v_call: TRBV18
j_call: TRBJ2-1
cdr3_aa: CASSLGAYNEQFF
cdr3_nt: TGTGCCAGCTCCCTAGGGGCGTACAATGAGCAGTTCTTC

d_call: .
clone_size: .
v_call: TRBV3-1/TRBV3-2
j_call: TRBJ2-5
cdr3_aa: CASRRERSETQYF
cdr3_nt: TGTGCCAGCAGGAGGGAAAGGTCAGAGACCCAGTACTTC

d_call: .
clone_size: .
v_call: TRBV11-2
j_call: TRBJ1-2
cdr3_aa: CASSPDPLVGYTF
cdr3_nt: TGTGCCAGCAGCCCGGACCCCCTCGTTGGCTACACCTTC

d_call: .
clone_size: once
v_call: TRBV7-2
j_call: TRBJ1-3
cdr3_aa: CASSLGTVRSSGNTIYF
cdr3_nt: TGTGCCAGCAGCTTAGGGACAGTCCGGAGCTCTGGAAACACCATATATTTT

d_call: TRBD2
clone_size: .
v_call: TRBV18
j_call: TRBJ2-1
cdr3_aa: CASSLLTSGTTIASYNEQFF
cdr3_nt: TGTGCCAGCTCACTACTGACTAGCGGCACCACTATTGCCTCCTACAATGAGCAGTTCTTC

d_call: .
clone_size: .
v_call: TRBV9
j_call: TRBJ2-1
cdr3_aa: CASSVDYRDSPRSSYNEQFF
cdr3_nt: TGTGCCAGCAGCGTAGACTATAGGGACTCTCCTAGGAGCTCCTACAATGAGCAGTTCTTC

d_call: .
clone_size: .
v_call: TRBV5-4
j_call: TRBJ2-4
cdr3_aa: CASSLGGQGPLVGNIQYF
cdr3_nt: TGTGCCAGCAGCTTGGGAGGGCAGGGGCCACTCGTTGGGAACATTCAGTACTTC

d_call: .
clone_size: .
v_call: TRBV29-1
j_call: TRBJ1-4
cdr3_aa: CSVGEGGGTSEKLFF
cdr3_nt: TGCAGCGTTGGCGAGGGGGGTGGGACGAGCGAAAAACTGTTTTTT

d_call: .
clone_size: .
v_call: TRBV19
j_call: TRBJ2-1
cdr3_aa: CASSNGQGGTHEQFF
cdr3_nt: TGTGCCAGTAGTAACGGACAGGGAGGGACGCATGAGCAGTTCTTC

d_call: .
clone_size: .
v_call: TRBV2
j_call: TRBJ1-1
cdr3_aa: CASSEKGGDTEAFF
cdr3_nt: TGTGCCAGCAGTGAGAAGGGGGGGGACACTGAAGCTTTCTTT

d_call: TRBD1
clone_size: once
v_call: TRBV5-4
j_call: TRBJ1-4
cdr3_aa: CASSWGTGSFEKLFF
cdr3_nt: TGTGCCAGCAGCTGGGGGACAGGGTCATTTGAAAAACTGTTTTTT

d_call: TRBD1
clone_size: .
v_call: TRBV2
j_call: TRBJ1-6
cdr3_aa: CASSAGTGGNSPLHF
cdr3_nt: TGTGCCAGCAGTGCCGGGACAGGGGGAAATTCACCCCTCCACTTT

d_call: .
clone_size: .
v_call: TRBV2
j_call: TRBJ1-4
cdr3_aa: CASGFGEKLFF
cdr3_nt: TGTGCCTCAGGGTTTGGGGAAAAACTGTTTTTT

d_call: .
clone_size: .
v_call: TRBV5-1
j_call: TRBJ1-5
cdr3_aa: CASSLIGGNQPQHF
cdr3_nt: TGCGCCAGCAGCTTAATTGGGGGCAATCAGCCCCAGCATTTT

d_call: TRBD1
clone_size: .
v_call: TRBV4-2
j_call: TRBJ2-7
cdr3_aa: CASSPGQGAYEQYF
cdr3_nt: TGTGCCAGCAGCCCCGGGCAGGGGGCCTACGAGCAGTACTTC

d_call: TRBD2
clone_size: once
v_call: TRBV7-2
j_call: TRBJ2-5
cdr3_aa: CASSLHSTSVGTQYF
cdr3_nt: TGTGCCAGCAGCCTACACTCGACTAGCGTGGGGACCCAGTACTTC

d_call: .
clone_size: once
v_call: TRBV6-1
j_call: TRBJ1-1
cdr3_aa: CASSDAPSAFF
cdr3_nt: TGTGCCAGCAGTGACGCCCCAAGCGCTTTCTTT

d_call: .
clone_size: .
v_call: TRBV25-1
j_call: TRBJ1-2
cdr3_aa: CASSEWELQGRGYTF
cdr3_nt: TGTGCCAGCAGTGAATGGGAATTGCAGGGTAGGGGCTACACCTTC